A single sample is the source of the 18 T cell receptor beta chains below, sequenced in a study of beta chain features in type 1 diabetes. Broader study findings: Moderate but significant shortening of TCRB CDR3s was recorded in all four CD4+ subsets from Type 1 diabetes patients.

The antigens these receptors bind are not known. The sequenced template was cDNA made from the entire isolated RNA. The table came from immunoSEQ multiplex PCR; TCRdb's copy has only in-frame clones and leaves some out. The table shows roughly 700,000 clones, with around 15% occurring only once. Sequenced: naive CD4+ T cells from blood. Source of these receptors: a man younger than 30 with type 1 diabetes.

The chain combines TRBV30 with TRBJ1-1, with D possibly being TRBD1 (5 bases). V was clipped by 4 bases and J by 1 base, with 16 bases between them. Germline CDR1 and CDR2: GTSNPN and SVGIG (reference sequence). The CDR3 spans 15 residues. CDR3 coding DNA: TGTGCCTGGACCGCACGGGGCCCGGGGAACACTGAAGCTTTCTTT. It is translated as CAWTARGPGNTEAFF.

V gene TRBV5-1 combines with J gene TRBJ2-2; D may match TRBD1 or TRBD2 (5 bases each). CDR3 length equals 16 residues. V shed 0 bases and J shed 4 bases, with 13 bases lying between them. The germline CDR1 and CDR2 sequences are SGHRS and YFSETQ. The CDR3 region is CASSLAGLGRTGELFF. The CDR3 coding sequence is TGCGCCAGCAGCTTGGCGGGGTTGGGGCGCACCGGGGAGCTGTTTTTT.

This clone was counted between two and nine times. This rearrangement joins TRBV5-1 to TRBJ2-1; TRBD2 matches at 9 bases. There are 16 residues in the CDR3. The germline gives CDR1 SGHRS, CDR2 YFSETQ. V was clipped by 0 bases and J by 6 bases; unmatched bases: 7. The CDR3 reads CASSLGAGGPLNEQFF. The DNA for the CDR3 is TGCGCCAGCAGCTTGGGCGCGGGGGGGCCTCTCAATGAGCAGTTCTTC. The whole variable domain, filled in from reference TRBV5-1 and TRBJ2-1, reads KAGVTQTPRYLIKTRGQQVTLSCSPISGHRSVSWYQQTPGQGLQFLFEYFSETQRNKGNFPGRFSGRQFSNSRSEMNVSTLELGDSALYLCASSLGAGGPLNEQFFGPGTRLTVL.

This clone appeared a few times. The DNA of the CDR3 is TGCGCCAGCAGCCTACGGGGTGACAGGAGCCTGGAGCAGTACTTC. Translated: CASSLRGDRSLEQYF. The chain carries TRBV4-1 and TRBJ2-7; D perhaps matches TRBD1 (6 bases). Trimming took off 4 bases at V and 7 bases at J, with 20 bases between the two ends. CDR1 MGHRA and CDR2 YSYEKL come from the germline V gene. The length of the CDR3 is 15 residues.

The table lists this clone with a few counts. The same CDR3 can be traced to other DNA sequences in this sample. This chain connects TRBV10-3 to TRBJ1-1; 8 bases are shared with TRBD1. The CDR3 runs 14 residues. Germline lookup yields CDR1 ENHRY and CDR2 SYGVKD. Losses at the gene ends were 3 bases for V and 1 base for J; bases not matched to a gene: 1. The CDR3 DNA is TGTGCCATCAGTGATGGACAGGGGAACACTGAAGCTTTCTTT. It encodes CAISDGQGNTEAFF.

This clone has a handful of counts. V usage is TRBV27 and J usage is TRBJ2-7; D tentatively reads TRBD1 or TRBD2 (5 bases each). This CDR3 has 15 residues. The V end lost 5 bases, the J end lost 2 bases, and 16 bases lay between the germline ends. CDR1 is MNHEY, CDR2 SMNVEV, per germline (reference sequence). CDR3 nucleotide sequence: TGTGCCAGCAGTGAATTTGGGACGCAGACCTACGAGCAGTACTTC. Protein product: CASSEFGTQTYEQYF.

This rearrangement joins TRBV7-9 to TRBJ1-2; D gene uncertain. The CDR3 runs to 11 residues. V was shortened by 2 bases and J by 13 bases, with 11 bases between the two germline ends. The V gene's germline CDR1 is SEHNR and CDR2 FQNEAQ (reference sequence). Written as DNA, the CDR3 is TGTGCCAGCAGCTTATCTGAGGTTTGCACCTTC. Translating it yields CASSLSEVCTF.

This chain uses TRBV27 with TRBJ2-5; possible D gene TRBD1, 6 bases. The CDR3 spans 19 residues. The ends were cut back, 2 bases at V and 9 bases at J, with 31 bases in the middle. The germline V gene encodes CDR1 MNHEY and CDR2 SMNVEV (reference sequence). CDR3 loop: CASSLRFVATGQFPQAQYF. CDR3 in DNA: TGTGCCAGCAGTTTAAGGTTTGTGGCGACAGGACAGTTCCCGCAGGCCCAGTACTTC.

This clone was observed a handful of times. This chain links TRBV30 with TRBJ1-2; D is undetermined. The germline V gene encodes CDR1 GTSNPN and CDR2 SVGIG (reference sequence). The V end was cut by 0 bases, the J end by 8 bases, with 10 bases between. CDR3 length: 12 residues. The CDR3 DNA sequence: TGTGCCTGGAGTGTTGGGCCGAAAGGCTACACCTTC. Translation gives CAWSVGPKGYTF.

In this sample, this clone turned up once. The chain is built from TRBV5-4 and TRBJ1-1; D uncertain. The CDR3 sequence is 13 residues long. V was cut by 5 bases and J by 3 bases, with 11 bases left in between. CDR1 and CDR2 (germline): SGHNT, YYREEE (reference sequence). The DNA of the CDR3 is TGTGCCAGCAGTACAGACACATACACTGAAGCTTTCTTT. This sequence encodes CASSTDTYTEAFF.

CDR3 residues: CASSEGEGMHNEQFF. The CDR3 region has the DNA TGTGCCAGCAGTGAAGGGGAGGGAATGCACAATGAGCAGTTCTTC. V and J are TRBV2 and TRBJ2-1, with 7 positions matching TRBD2. Trimming at V came to 1 base and at J to 5 bases, leaving 5 bases not matched to a gene. CDR3 length equals 15 residues. Germline V lookup: CDR1 SNHLY, CDR2 FYNNEI.

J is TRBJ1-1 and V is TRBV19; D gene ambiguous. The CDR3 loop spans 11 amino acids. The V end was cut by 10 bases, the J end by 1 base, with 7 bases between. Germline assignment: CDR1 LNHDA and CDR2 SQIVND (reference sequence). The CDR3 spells CATARNTEAFF. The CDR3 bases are TGTGCCACTGCGAGGAACACTGAAGCTTTCTTT.

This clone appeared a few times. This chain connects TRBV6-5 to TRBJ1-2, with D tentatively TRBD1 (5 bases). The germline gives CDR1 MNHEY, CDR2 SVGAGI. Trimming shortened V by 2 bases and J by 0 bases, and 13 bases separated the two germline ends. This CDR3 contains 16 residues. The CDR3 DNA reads TGTGCCAGCAGTTACCGCTCTCAGGGTCCTAACTATGGCTACACCTTC. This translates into CASSYRSQGPNYGYTF.

Here the CDR3 DNA reads TGTGCCAGCAGGGTCAGCGGGGGACCGGGCGAGCAGTACTTC. It encodes CASRVSGGPGEQYF. The chain recombines TRBV7-9 with TRBJ2-7; 8 bases map to TRBD2. J lost 6 bases, V lost 6 bases, and 10 bases had no gene match. This CDR3 has 14 residues. CDR1 and CDR2 from the germline V gene are SEHNR and FQNEAQ (reference sequence).

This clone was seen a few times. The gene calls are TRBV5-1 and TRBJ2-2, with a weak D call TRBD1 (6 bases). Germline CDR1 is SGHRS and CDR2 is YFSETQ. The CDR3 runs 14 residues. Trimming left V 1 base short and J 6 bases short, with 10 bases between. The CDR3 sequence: CASSLQGQAGELFF. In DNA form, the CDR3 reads TGCGCCAGCAGCTTGCAGGGGCAAGCCGGGGAGCTGTTTTTT.

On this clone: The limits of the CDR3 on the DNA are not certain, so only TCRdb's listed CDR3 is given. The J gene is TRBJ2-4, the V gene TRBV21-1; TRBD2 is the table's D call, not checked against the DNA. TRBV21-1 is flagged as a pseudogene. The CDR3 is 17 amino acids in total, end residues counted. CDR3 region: CAAWGEGNFVAKNIQYF.

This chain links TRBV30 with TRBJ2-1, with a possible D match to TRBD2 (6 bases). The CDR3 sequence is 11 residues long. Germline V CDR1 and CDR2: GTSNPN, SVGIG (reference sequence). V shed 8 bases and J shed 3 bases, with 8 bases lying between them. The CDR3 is CARGFYNEQFF. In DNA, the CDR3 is TGTGCCCGGGGGTTCTACAATGAGCAGTTCTTC.

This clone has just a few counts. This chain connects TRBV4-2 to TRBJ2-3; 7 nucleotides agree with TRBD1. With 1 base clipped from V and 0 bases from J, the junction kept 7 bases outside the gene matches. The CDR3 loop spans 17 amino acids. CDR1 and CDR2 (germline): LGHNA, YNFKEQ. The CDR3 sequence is CASSQAPGQPSTDTQYF. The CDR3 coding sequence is TGTGCCAGCAGCCAAGCACCGGGACAGCCTAGCACAGATACGCAGTATTTT.